This TCR beta chain was captured by sequencing in a study of blood T cell repertoires in COVID-19. Turning to the study itself: The United States, Italy and Spain supplied acute and convalescent COVID-19 samples. Sample material is recorded as cDNA or gDNA derived from T cells, B-cell-depleted T cells, or PBMCs.

In the authors' workflow: The authors estimated nucleated cell counts from reference gene primer amplification. The repertoire was sequenced with immunoSEQ multiplex PCR; TCRdb's copy has only in-frame clones and lacks some. D and trimming come from the DNA, and the V and J calls and clone size come from that table. The sample shows fewer than 300,000 clones, about four fifths of them seen only once. The clonotype originates from a woman in her late teens or twenties with acute or convalescent COVID-19. What was sequenced was peripheral blood.

CDR3 sequence: CASTGLAGGLGYNEQFF. CDR3 DNA: TGTGCCAGCACCGGTCTAGCGGGAGGGCTAGGCTACAATGAGCAGTTCTTC. The rearrangement links TRBV9 to TRBJ2-1; 12 bases align to TRBD2. Trimming cost V 6 bases and J 3 bases; bases outside gene matches: 10. The CDR3 extends over 17 amino acids. Germline loops: CDR1 SGDLS, CDR2 YYNGEE.